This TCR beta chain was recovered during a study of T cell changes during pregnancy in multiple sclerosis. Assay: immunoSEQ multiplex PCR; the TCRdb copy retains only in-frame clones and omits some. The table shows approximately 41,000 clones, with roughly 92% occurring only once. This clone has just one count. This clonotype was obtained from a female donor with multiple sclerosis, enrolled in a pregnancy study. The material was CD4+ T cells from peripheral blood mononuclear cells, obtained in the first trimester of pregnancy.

As DNA, the CDR3 is TGTGCCAGCAGACCACAGGGCCATGGAAACACCATATATTTT. It codes for CASRPQGHGNTIYF. This sequence joins TRBV6-5 and TRBJ1-3; weak D call: TRBD1 (6 bases). V was pared by 6 bases and J by 3 bases, with 12 bases between. Germline values: CDR1 MNHEY, CDR2 SVGAGI. This CDR3 spans 14 amino acids.